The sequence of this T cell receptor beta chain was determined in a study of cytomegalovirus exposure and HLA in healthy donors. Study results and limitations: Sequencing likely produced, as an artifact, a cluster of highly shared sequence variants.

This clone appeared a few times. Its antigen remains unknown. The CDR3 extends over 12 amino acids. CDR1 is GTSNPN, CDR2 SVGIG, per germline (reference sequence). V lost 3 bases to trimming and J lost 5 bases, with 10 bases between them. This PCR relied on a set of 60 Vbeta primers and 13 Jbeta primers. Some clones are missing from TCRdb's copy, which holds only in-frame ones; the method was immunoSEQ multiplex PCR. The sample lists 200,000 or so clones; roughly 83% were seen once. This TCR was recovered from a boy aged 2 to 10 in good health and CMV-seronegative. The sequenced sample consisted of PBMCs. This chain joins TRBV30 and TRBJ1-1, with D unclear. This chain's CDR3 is CAWREGGTEAFF. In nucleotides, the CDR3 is TGTGCCTGGAGAGAAGGCGGTACTGAAGCTTTCTTT. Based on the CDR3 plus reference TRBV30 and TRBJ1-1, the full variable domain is SQTIHQWPATLVQPVGSPLSLECTVEGTSNPNLYWYRQAAGRGLQLLFYSVGIGQISSEVPQNLSASRPQDRQFILSSKKLLLSDSGFYLCAWREGGTEAFFGQGTRLTVV.